A single sample gave rise to the 5 T cell receptor beta chains below, sequenced in a study of blood T cell repertoires in COVID-19. TCRdb's table, derived via immunoSEQ multiplex PCR, lists solely in-frame clones and lacks some. The table lists about 220,000 clones, about three quarters of them singletons. Sequencing was done on a sample of peripheral blood. Receptors originate from a woman in her seventies with acute or convalescent COVID-19.

The chain recombines TRBV30 with TRBJ2-3; TRBD1 agrees at 9 bases. Per germline, CDR1 GTSNPN and CDR2 SVGIG (reference sequence). V dropped 4 bases and J dropped 3; count of bases not matched to a gene: 8. The CDR3 has 15 residues. CDR3 residues: CAWMTGGLGTDTQYF. The DNA for the CDR3 is TGTGCCTGGATGACAGGGGGACTCGGAACAGATACGCAGTATTTT. Full variable domain (outside the CDR3, taken from reference TRBV30 and TRBJ2-3): SQTIHQWPATLVQPVGSPLSLECTVEGTSNPNLYWYRQAAGRGLQLLFYSVGIGQISSEVPQNLSASRPQDRQFILSSKKLLLSDSGFYLCAWMTGGLGTDTQYFGPGTRLTVL.

V is TRBV4-3 and J is TRBJ2-3; TRBD1 agrees at 9 bases. This CDR3 contains 16 residues. V dropped 1 base and J dropped 8; count of bases not matched to a gene: 10. CDR1 is LGHNA, CDR2 YSLEER, per germline. The CDR3 spells CASSQGQGGYRGTQYF. The CDR3 DNA reads as TGCGCCAGCAGCCAAGGACAGGGGGGGTATAGGGGTACGCAGTATTTT.

The chain joins TRBV6-2 or TRBV6-3 to TRBJ2-1; D may be TRBD1 (6 bases). V gave up 2 bases and J gave up 10 bases, with 18 bases separating them. The CDR3 runs to 15 residues. Germline CDR1 is MNHEY and CDR2 is SVGEGT. CDR3 loop: CASSYGFSGTTEQFF. CDR3 nucleotide sequence: TGTGCCAGCAGTTACGGCTTCTCCGGGACAACGGAGCAGTTCTTC.

Concerning this clone itself: The same CDR3 can be traced to other DNA sequences in this sample. V usage is TRBV3-1 (or the pseudogene TRBV3-2) and J usage is TRBJ2-7; possible D gene TRBD1, 5 bases. The CDR3 sequence is 14 residues long. V was clipped by 2 bases and J by 0 bases, with 8 bases between them. Looked up from germline, CDR1 is LGHDT and CDR2 is YNNKEL (reference sequence). CDR3 sequence: CASSQPGHSYEQYF. CDR3 nucleotide sequence: TGTGCCAGCAGCCAACCAGGACACTCCTACGAGCAGTACTTC.

The chain recombines TRBV6-2 or TRBV6-3 with TRBJ2-1; 9 bases are a match to TRBD2. Germline CDR1 and CDR2: MNHEY and SVGEGT. With V trimmed by 5 bases and J by 10 bases, 9 bases remained unmatched. The CDR3 sequence is 14 residues long. CDR3 in DNA: TGTGCCAGCAGTACGGCTAGCGGGGTTCGGGAGCAGTTCTTC. It translates to CASSTASGVREQFF.